The source of this T cell receptor beta chain is a study of CD8 T cells in ankylosing spondylitis. Trimming took 4 bases from V and 2 from J, leaving 12 bases between them. Germline V gene sequence: CDR1 LGHNA, CDR2 YSLEER. The CDR3 loop spans 15 amino acids. To note about this clonotype: Antigen unknown.

Study-level points and caveats: The study looked at matched synovial fluid samples from ankylosing spondylitis patients. Disease-linked clones were reported to be significantly enriched there. A TCR beta motif of about eight highly homologous variants appeared characteristic of ankylosing spondylitis blood.

TCRdb re-called the 5' RACE reads with MiXCR, one entry per CDR3 protein. The sample lists 300,000 to 350,000 distinct CDR3 sequences; about 20% were seen once. The chain joins TRBV4-3 to TRBJ1-5; D is perhaps TRBD1 (6 bases). This receptor was taken from a female donor with ankylosing spondylitis or in good health (not recorded which). The material sequenced was blood, either unsorted or a sorted T cell fraction (not recorded which). Here the CDR3 DNA reads TGCGCCAGCAGCCGCAACTCAGGGGGCAATCAGCCCCAGCATTTT. Protein: CASSRNSGGNQPQHF.